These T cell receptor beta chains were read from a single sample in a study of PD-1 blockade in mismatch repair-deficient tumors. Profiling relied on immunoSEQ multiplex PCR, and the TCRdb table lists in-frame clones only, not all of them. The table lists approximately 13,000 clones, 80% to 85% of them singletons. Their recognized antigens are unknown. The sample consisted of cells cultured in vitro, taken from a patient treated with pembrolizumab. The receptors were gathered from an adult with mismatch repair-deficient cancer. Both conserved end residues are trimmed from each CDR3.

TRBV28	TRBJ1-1	ASRDRGDNTEAF
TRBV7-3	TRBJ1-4	ASSLTGSTNEKLF
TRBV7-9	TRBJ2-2	ASEGTSGRKTGELF
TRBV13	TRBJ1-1	ASSFGQGAF
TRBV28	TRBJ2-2	ASSLGQGNTGELF
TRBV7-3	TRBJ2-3	ASSLNDLAGGPDTQY
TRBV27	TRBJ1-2	ASSPLTGGRTNYGYT
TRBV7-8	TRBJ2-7	ASSLGVFYEQY
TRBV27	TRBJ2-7	ASSTLREQY
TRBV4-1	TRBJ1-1	ASSQGVGTVEAF
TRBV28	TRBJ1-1	ASSFGVTGQGARGDEAF
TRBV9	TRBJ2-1	ASSVAPGAYNEQF
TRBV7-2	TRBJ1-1	ASSLGTSPFGDTEAF
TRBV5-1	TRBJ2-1	ASSLIGSSYNEQF
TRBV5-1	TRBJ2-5	ASSLGGAAQETQY
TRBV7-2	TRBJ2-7	ASSRQGGSDEQY
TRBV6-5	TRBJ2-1	ASVSGTSGSKEQF
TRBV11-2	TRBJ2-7	ASSGRLAGPYEQY
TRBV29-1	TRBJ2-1	SVAGRREQF
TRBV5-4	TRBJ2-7	ASSFGREGPGEQY
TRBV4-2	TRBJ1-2	ASSLGGAFLVT
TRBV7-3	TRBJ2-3	ASSFSRDRGTDTQY
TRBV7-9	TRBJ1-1	ASSTGPSGTEAF
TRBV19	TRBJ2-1	ASSKSGTSLLYEQF
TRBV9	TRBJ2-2	ASTNRGVNTGELF
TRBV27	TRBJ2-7	ASSYHRDPYEQY
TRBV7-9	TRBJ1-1	ASSLAQDPGTEAF
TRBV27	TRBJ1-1	ASSWTGNTEAF
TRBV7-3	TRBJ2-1	ASSLAPNNEQF
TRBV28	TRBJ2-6	ASSLWVASGANVLT
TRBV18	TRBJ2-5	ASSLLGAVSETQY
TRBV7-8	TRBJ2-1	AGGGTSGMNEQF
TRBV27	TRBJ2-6	ASSPYLGDRGPRANVLT
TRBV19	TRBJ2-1	ASNFGGKAGLNNEQF
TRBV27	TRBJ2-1	ASSLGPGRTRGSNEQF
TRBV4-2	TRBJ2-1	ASSQDLSRLGSEQF
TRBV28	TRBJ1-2	ASRIQGYYGYT